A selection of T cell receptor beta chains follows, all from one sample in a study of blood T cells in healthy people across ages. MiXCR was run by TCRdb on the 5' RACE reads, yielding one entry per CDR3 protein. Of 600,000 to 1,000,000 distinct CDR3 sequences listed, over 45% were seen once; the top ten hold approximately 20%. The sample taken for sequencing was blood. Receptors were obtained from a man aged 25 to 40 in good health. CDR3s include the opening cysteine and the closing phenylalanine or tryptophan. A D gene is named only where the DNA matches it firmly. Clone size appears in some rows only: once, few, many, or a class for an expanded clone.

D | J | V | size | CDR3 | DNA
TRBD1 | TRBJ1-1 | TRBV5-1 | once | CASSLLQGGGTEAFF | TGCGCCAGCAGCTTACTACAGGGGGGCGGCACTGAAGCTTTCTTT
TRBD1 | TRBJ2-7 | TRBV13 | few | CASSYRPTGPGAEQYF | TGTGCCAGCAGCTACCGTCCGACAGGGCCAGGGGCGGAGCAGTACTTC
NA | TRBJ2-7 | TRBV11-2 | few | CASSKVLSGPSYEQYF | TGTGCCAGCAGCAAAGTGCTGAGCGGTCCTTCCTACGAGCAGTACTTC
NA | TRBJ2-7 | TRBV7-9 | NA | CASSLDAGKAYEQYF | TGTGCCAGCAGCTTGGATGCGGGGAAAGCCTACGAGCAGTACTTC
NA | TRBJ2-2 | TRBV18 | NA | CASSGPTGELFF | TGTGCCAGCTCGGGTCCTACCGGGGAGCTGTTTTTT
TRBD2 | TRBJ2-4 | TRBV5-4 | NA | CASSLREASIQYF | TGTGCCAGCAGCTTACGGGAGGCAAGCATTCAGTACTTC
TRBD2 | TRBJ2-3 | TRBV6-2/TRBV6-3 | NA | CASSSPGGWDTQYF | TGTGCCAGCAGTAGCCCGGGGGGGTGGGATACGCAGTATTTT
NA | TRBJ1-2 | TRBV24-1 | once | CATSEGGTPGGYGYTF | TGTGCCACCAGTGAGGGCGGGACTCCGGGCGGCTATGGCTACACCTTC
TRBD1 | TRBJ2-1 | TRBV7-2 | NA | CASSKSTGGNEQFF | TGTGCCAGCAGCAAATCAACAGGGGGCAATGAGCAGTTCTTC
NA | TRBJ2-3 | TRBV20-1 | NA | CSAPTRADTQYF | TGCAGTGCGCCAACAAGGGCAGATACGCAGTATTTT
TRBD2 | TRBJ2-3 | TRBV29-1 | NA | CSVELAGSTDTQYF | TGCAGCGTAGAACTAGCGGGGAGCACAGATACGCAGTATTTT
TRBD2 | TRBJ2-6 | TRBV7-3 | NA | CASSGLAPISGANVLTF | TGTGCCAGCAGCGGACTAGCGCCCATCTCTGGGGCCAACGTCCTGACTTTC
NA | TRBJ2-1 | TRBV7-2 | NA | CASRSTSGAYLYNEQFF | TGTGCCAGCAGATCGACTTCCGGGGCATATCTTTACAATGAGCAGTTCTTC
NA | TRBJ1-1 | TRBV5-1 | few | CASSLGLGPEAFF | TGCGCCAGCAGCCTCGGACTTGGGCCTGAAGCTTTCTTT
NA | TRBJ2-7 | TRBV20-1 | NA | CSANIRGRESTYEQYF | TGCAGTGCTAACATAAGGGGGCGGGAGAGTACCTACGAGCAGTACTTC
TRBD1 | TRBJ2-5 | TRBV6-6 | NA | CASSSKQGIGETQYF | TGTGCCAGCAGTTCCAAACAGGGGATAGGAGAGACCCAGTACTTC
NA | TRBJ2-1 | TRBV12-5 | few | CASGLWPGVLNEQFF | TGTGCTAGTGGACTTTGGCCGGGGGTGTTAAATGAGCAGTTCTTC
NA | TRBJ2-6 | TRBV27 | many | CASSPQAGLITGANVLTF | TGTGCCAGCAGTCCCCAGGCGGGGCTTATAACAGGGGCCAACGTCCTGACTTTC
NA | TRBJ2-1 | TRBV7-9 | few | CASSLYDEQFF | TGTGCCAGCAGCCTTTACGATGAGCAGTTCTTC
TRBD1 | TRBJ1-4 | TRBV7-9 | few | CASSLRGQVLNEKLFF | TGTGCCAGCAGCTTACGCGGACAGGTCCTTAATGAAAAACTGTTTTTT
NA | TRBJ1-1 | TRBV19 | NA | CASRREPTGYTEAFF | TGTGCCAGTCGCCGGGAACCCACAGGATACACTGAAGCTTTCTTT
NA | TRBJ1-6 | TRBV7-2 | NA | CASSSLGGSESPLHF | TGTGCCAGCAGCTCGTTGGGAGGGTCGGAGTCACCCCTCCACTTT
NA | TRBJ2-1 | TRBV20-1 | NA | CSAMFYYNEQFF | TGCAGTGCTATGTTTTACTACAATGAGCAGTTCTTC
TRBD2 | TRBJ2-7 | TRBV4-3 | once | CASSQASGLNRGYEQYF | TGCGCCAGCAGCCAAGCTAGCGGTCTAAATCGGGGGTACGAGCAGTACTTC
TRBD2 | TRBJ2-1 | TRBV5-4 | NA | CASSPGRTSGNNEQFF | TGTGCCAGCAGCCCAGGACGGACTAGCGGAAACAATGAGCAGTTCTTC
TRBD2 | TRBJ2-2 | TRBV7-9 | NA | CASRSGRGTGELFF | TGTGCCAGCAGAAGCGGGAGAGGCACCGGGGAGCTGTTTTTT
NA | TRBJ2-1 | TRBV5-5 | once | CASSLAAVPAGLDNEQFF | TGTGCCAGCAGCTTGGCCGCTGTTCCCGCAGGGCTGGACAATGAGCAGTTCTTC
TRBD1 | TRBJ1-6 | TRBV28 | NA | CASSQDRDGSPLHF | TGTGCCAGCAGTCAAGACAGGGACGGTTCACCCCTCCACTTT
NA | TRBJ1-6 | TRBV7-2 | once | CASSLGDLDSPLHF | TGTGCCAGCAGCTTAGGGGACTTAGATTCACCCCTCCACTTT
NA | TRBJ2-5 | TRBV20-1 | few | CSARDEGHEETQYF | TGCAGTGCTAGAGATGAGGGACACGAAGAGACCCAGTACTTC
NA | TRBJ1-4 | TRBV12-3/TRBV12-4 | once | CASSFFQAPDEKLFF | TGTGCCAGCAGTTTTTTCCAGGCGCCGGATGAAAAACTGTTTTTT
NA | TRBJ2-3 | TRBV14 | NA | CASSHTPTTDTQYF | TGTGCCAGCAGTCACACCCCGACAACAGATACGCAGTATTTT
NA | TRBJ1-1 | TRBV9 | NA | CASSDDGLEAFF | TGTGCCAGCAGCGATGACGGACTCGAAGCTTTCTTT
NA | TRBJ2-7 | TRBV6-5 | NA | CASGSRVGFNEQYF | TGTGCCAGCGGATCCAGGGTCGGGTTTAACGAGCAGTACTTC
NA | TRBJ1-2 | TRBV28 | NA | CASSGVSGYTF | TGTGCCAGCTCAGGGGTTTCGGGCTACACCTTC
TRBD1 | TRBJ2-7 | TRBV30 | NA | CAFGQGSYEQYF | TGTGCATTCGGACAGGGCTCCTACGAGCAGTACTTC
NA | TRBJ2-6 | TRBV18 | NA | CASSGDTGANVLTF | TGTGCCAGCTCTGGGGACACTGGGGCCAACGTCCTGACTTTC
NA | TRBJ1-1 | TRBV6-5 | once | CASSYEGDAEAFF | TGTGCCAGCAGTTACGAGGGGGACGCTGAAGCTTTCTTT
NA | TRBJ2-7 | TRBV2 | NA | CASIQGTGKGNYEQYF | TGTGCCAGCATTCAAGGGACGGGAAAGGGCAACTACGAGCAGTACTTC
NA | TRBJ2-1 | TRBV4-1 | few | CASSRNQGGNEQFF | TGCGCCAGCAGCCGCAACCAGGGAGGCAATGAGCAGTTCTTC
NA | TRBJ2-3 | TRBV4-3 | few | CASSQDVWDTQYF | TGCGCCAGCAGCCAAGATGTTTGGGATACGCAGTATTTT
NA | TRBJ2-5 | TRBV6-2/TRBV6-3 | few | CASSYSPPTQYF | TGTGCCAGCAGTTACTCGCCCCCAACCCAGTACTTC
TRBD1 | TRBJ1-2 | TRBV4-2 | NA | CASSPQTGDGYTF | TGTGCCAGCAGCCCCCAGACAGGGGATGGCTACACCTTC
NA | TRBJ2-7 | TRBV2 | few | CASSRDLGSYEQYF | TGTGCCAGCAGTAGGGACTTAGGGTCCTACGAGCAGTACTTC
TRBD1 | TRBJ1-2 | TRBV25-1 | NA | CASSPTGDPVRYTF | TGTGCCAGCAGTCCCACAGGGGACCCCGTACGCTACACCTTC
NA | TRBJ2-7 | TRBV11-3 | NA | CASSRSGREQYF | TGTGCCAGCAGCCGCAGCGGGCGCGAGCAGTACTTC
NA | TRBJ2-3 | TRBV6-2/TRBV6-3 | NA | CASSWGLSSSTDTQYF | TGTGCCAGCAGTTGGGGACTCTCGTCTAGCACAGATACGCAGTATTTT
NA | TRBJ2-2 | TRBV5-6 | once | CASSQGTGELFF | TGTGCCAGCAGCCAGGGTACCGGGGAGCTGTTTTTT
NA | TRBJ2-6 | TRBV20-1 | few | CAKRASGANVLTF | TGCGCGAAGAGGGCCTCTGGGGCCAACGTCCTGACTTTC
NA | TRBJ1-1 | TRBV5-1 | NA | CASSLEGDLNTEAFF | TGCGCCAGCAGCTTGGAAGGAGATCTGAACACTGAAGCTTTCTTT
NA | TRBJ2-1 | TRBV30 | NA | CAWRLGSEQFF | TGTGCCTGGAGACTAGGAAGTGAGCAGTTCTTC
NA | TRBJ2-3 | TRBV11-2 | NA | CASSLDSPGRETDTQYF | TGTGCCAGCAGCTTAGATTCCCCCGGCAGGGAGACAGATACGCAGTATTTT
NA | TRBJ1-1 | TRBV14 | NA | CASSQIIGTEAFF | TGTGCCAGCAGCCAAATCATAGGGACTGAAGCTTTCTTT